What follows are 12 T cell receptor beta chains derived from one specimen sequenced in a study of OX40 agonist ivuxolimab in advanced cancers. The repertoire was sequenced with immunoSEQ multiplex PCR; TCRdb's copy has only in-frame clones and lacks some. The sample yields approximately 88,000 clones, around nine tenths seen once. Specimen: CD4+ or CD8+ T cells sorted from blood, collected in a trial of the OX40 agonist ivuxolimab. The receptor set was obtained from an adult with an advanced solid tumor such as melanoma, head and neck, liver or kidney cancer.

The chain joins TRBV14 to TRBJ2-1, with 14 bases matching TRBD2. Germline V gene lookup returns CDR1 SGHDN and CDR2 FVKESK. There are 16 residues in the CDR3. J lost 4 bases, V lost 5 bases, and 4 bases had no gene match. The CDR3 here is CASSRGTSGRYNEQFF. The CDR3 nucleotides are TGTGCCAGCAGCAGAGGGACTAGCGGGAGATACAATGAGCAGTTCTTC. Full variable domain (outside the CDR3, taken from reference TRBV14 and TRBJ2-1): EAGVTQFPSHSVIEKGQTVTLRCDPISGHDNLYWYRRVMGKEIKFLLHFVKESKQDESGMPNNRFLAERTGGTYSTLKVQPAELEDSGVYFCASSRGTSGRYNEQFFGPGTRLTVL.

This chain uses TRBV7-9 with TRBJ2-1; either TRBD1 or TRBD2 may fit D (5 bases each). This CDR3 contains 15 residues. Per the germline V gene, CDR1 is SEHNR and CDR2 is FQNEAQ (reference sequence). V was trimmed by 5 bases and J by 5 bases, leaving 16 bases between them. In nucleotides, the CDR3 is TGTGCCAGCAGCCCCCGCCGGGACGGCCACAATGAGCAGTTCTTC. This translates into CASSPRRDGHNEQFF. Complete variable domain (other parts from reference TRBV7-9 and TRBJ2-1): DTGVSQNPRHKITKRGQNVTFRCDPISEHNRLYWYRQTLGQGPEFLTYFQNEAQLEKSRLLSDRFSAERPKGSFSTLEIQRTEQGDSAMYLCASSPRRDGHNEQFFGPGTRLTVL.

The chain links TRBV2 to TRBJ2-5; 8 nucleotides match TRBD2. The DNA end is a closer match to TRBJ2-7, so the J assignment may be wrong. The CDR3 is 14 amino acids. Germline loops: CDR1 SNHLY, CDR2 FYNNEI. CDR3 in DNA: TGTGCCAGCTCCATCGGGGGGGCCCGCTACGAGCAGTACTTC. It yields the protein CASSIGGARYEQYF.

This rearrangement joins TRBV4-2 to TRBJ1-1, with D possibly being TRBD1 (5 bases). There are 16 residues in the CDR3. In germline, CDR1 is LGHNA, CDR2 YNFKEQ. Trimming removed 4 bases at V and 3 bases at J, with 18 bases between. The CDR3 reads CASSLPPGGKDTEAFF. Here the CDR3 DNA reads TGTGCCAGCAGCCTTCCCCCGGGGGGGAAAGACACTGAAGCTTTCTTT.

V usage is TRBV19 and J usage is TRBJ1-2; D is unresolved. V was trimmed by 4 bases and J by 2 bases, leaving 17 bases between them. CDR1 is LNHDA, CDR2 SQIVND, per germline (reference sequence). The CDR3 has 16 residues. For the CDR3, the DNA is TGTGCCAGTAGTACTTCCTACCCAGGAATCAACTATGGCTACACCTTC. It encodes CASSTSYPGINYGYTF.

The V and J genes are TRBV11-2 and TRBJ2-7; D remains unclear. From germline, CDR1 is SGHAT and CDR2 FQNNGV. The CDR3 consists of 14 residues. Trimming took off 1 base at V and 4 bases at J, with 11 bases between the two ends. CDR3 protein: CASSLVDGLYEQYF. The DNA of the CDR3 is TGTGCCAGCAGCTTAGTCGACGGATTGTACGAGCAGTACTTC. Full variable domain (rest looked up from reference TRBV11-2 and TRBJ2-7): EAGVAQSPRYKIIEKRQSVAFWCNPISGHATLYWYQQILGQGPKLLIQFQNNGVVDDSQLPKDRFSAERLKGVDSTLKIQPAKLEDSAVYLCASSLVDGLYEQYFGPGTRLTVT.

In DNA, the CDR3 is TGTGCCAGCAGCTTGGACGGGGGTTCCTACAATGAGCAGTTCTTC. Amino acid sequence: CASSLDGGSYNEQFF. The rearrangement links TRBV5-4 to TRBJ2-1, with D tentatively TRBD2 (6 bases). This CDR3 region has 15 residues. Trimming shortened V by 0 bases and J by 1 base, and 8 bases separated the two germline ends. The germline gives CDR1 SGHNT, CDR2 YYREEE (reference sequence).

CDR3: CASSLGSGTGAGGYTF. The CDR3 nucleotides are TGTGCCAGCAGCTTGGGATCTGGTACAGGGGCCGGTGGCTACACCTTC. The chain couples TRBV5-4 to TRBJ1-2; 7 nucleotides agree with TRBD1. J lost 7 bases, V lost 0 bases, and 12 bases had no gene match. CDR1 is SGHNT, CDR2 YYREEE, per germline (reference sequence). The CDR3 consists of 16 residues.

The genes are TRBV5-4 and TRBJ2-3; 15 positions match TRBD2. Germline V gene sequence: CDR1 SGHNT, CDR2 YYREEE (reference sequence). V shed 4 bases, J shed 5 bases, and the junction held 8 bases outside the gene matches. This CDR3 is 17 amino acids long. The CDR3, as DNA: TGTGCCAGCAGCATTGGGACTAGCGGGGGGAGGGAAGATACGCAGTATTTT. It encodes CASSIGTSGGREDTQYF.

V gene TRBV7-9 combines with J gene TRBJ2-3; tentatively, D is TRBD1 (6 bases). The CDR3 is 16 residues long. Germline V gives CDR1 SEHNR, CDR2 FQNEAQ (reference sequence). V was clipped by 5 bases and J by 4 bases, with 19 bases between them. CDR3 amino acids: CASSDGTRERADTQYF. The CDR3 DNA sequence: TGTGCCAGCAGCGACGGGACAAGGGAACGGGCAGATACGCAGTATTTT.

V usage is TRBV11-2 and J usage is TRBJ2-1, with 8 bases that match TRBD2. The CDR3 runs 16 residues. Germline CDR1 SGHAT, CDR2 FQNNGV. Trimming removed 5 bases from V and 10 bases from J; junction bases left unmatched: 16. CDR3 sequence reads: CASSTVAGRIREEQFF. In DNA, the CDR3 is TGTGCCAGCAGCACCGTAGCGGGGAGGATCCGTGAGGAGCAGTTCTTC.

V is TRBV5-1 and J is TRBJ1-1; 8 bases align to TRBD1. V dropped 2 bases and J dropped 5; count of bases not matched to a gene: 5. This CDR3 has 14 amino acids. CDR1 is SGHRS and CDR2 is YFSETQ in the germline V gene. The CDR3 is CASSFYGQGTEAFF. For the CDR3, the DNA is TGCGCCAGCAGCTTTTATGGACAGGGTACTGAAGCTTTCTTT.